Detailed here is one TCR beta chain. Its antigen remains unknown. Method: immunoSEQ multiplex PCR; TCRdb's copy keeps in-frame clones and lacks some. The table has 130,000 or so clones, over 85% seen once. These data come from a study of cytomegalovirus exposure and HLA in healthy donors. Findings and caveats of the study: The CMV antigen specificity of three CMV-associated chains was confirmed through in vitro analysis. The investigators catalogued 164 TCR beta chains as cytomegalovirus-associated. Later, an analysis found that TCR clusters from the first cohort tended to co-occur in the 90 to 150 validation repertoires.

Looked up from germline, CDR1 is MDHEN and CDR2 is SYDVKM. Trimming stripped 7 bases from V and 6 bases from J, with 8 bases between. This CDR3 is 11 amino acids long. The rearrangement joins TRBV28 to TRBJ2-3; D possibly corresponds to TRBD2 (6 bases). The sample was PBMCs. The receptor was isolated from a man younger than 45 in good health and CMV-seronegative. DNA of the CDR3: TGTGCCAGCACGGGGGTTGATACGCAGTATTTT. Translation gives CASTGVDTQYF.